What follows is one T cell receptor (beta chain) and its context. The assay was immunoSEQ multiplex PCR, and TCRdb's table has in-frame clones only and misses some. In the table there are fewer than 250,000 clones, around 85% of which are singletons. This sample is drawn from a study of blood T cell repertoires in COVID-19. Whole-study context: COVID-19 samples collected from the United States, Italy and Spain covered acute and convalescent phases. Sources were T cells, B-cell-depleted T cells, or PBMCs; the material itself was cDNA or gDNA.

The CDR3 has 13 residues. Germline trimming cut 4 bases from V and 3 bases from J; bases unmatched to any gene: 3. Germline V CDR1 and CDR2: LNHDA, SQIVND (reference sequence). The source is a middle-aged woman with acute COVID-19. This rearrangement joins TRBV19 to TRBJ2-7; the match to TRBD1 covers 7 bases. Sample: PBMCs or T cells enriched from blood (not recorded which). The CDR3 here is CASSTRDSYEQYF. CDR3 in DNA: TGTGCCAGTAGTACCCGGGACAGCTACGAGCAGTACTTC.